This T cell receptor (beta chain) was recorded in a study of radiation and T cells in renal cell carcinoma. The sample holds one count of this clone. No antigen is known for it. V was pared by 2 bases and J by 2 bases, with 7 bases between. The length of the CDR3 is 14 residues. In germline, CDR1 is GTSNPN, CDR2 SVGIG (reference sequence). The time point denotes: blood 4 weeks post-SBRT, at nephrectomy. Treatment here: 15 Gy SBRT to primary tumor, nephrectomy 4 weeks later. Nephrectomy followed 15 Gy stereotactic body radiation by 4 weeks. Blood was sampled at baseline, 2 weeks and 4 weeks after SBRT. This renal cell carcinoma was of the clear cell type. Assay: immunoSEQ multiplex PCR; the TCRdb copy retains only in-frame clones and omits some. Among approximately 150,000 clones listed, approximately 86% were seen once. Study-wide findings and caveats: From baseline, blood top tumor clonotypes peaked at 2 weeks post-radiation.

The receptor was isolated from a woman aged 45-65 years with renal cell carcinoma. Sequencing used blood, obtained from a patient whose treatment included radiotherapy and nephrectomy. This chain uses TRBV30 with TRBJ2-6; D remains ambiguous. The DNA for the CDR3 is TGTGCCTGGAGTATAGGGACTGGGGCCAACGTCCTGACTTTC. Its translation is CAWSIGTGANVLTF.